The clone carrying this T cell receptor (beta chain) was seen ten or more times. The antigen remains unidentified. Beta-chain TCR CDR3 regions were amplified from RNA transcripts. Scientists carried out first-round RT-PCR using HTBI primers and then a second-round multiplex PCR. Each CDR3 protein is one row after TCRdb ran MiXCR on the multiplex PCR reads. The sample lists 300,000 to 400,000 distinct CDR3 sequences, approximately 18% occurring once. This CDR3 is built from 14 residues. V shed 3 bases and J 6 bases; nucleotides not matched to a gene: 3. Per germline, CDR1 DFQATT and CDR2 SNEGSKA (reference sequence). This sample was taken from a study of Graves' ophthalmopathy and Graves' hyperthyroidism. Regarding the study as a whole: Most expanded clonotypes in thyroid above 0.001 frequency also showed up in blood.

Other autoimmune disease, uncontrolled infection, pregnancy and lactation led to exclusion. A diagnosis was made from clinical symptoms together with serum thyroxine, TRAb, thyroid ultrasound and orbital computed tomography. This chain links TRBV20-1 with TRBJ2-2; the match to TRBD2 covers 11 bases. Sequencing was performed on peripheral blood. The clonotype comes from an adult woman with stable Graves' hyperthyroidism. The CDR3 protein is CSARSSGRAGELFF. In nucleotides, the CDR3 is TGCAGTGCTAGGAGTAGCGGGAGGGCCGGGGAGCTGTTTTTT.